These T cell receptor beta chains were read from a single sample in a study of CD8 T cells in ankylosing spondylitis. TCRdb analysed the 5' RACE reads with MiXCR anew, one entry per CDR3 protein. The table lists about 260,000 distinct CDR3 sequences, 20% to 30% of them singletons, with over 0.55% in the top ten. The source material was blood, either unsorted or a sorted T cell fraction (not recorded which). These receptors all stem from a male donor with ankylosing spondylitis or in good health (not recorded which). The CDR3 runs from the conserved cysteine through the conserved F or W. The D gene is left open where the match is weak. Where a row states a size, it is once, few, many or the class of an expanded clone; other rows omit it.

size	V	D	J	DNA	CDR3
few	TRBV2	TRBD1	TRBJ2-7	TGTGCCAGCAGTTCCGGACAGGGCGGCTCCTACGAGCAGTACTTC	CASSSGQGGSYEQYF
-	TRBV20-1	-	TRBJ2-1	TGCAGTACTAGAGATTCCATTCACAATGAGCAGTTCTTC	CSTRDSIHNEQFF
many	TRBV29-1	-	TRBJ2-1	TGCAGCGTTGAAAAGCAGTACAATGAGCAGTTCTTC	CSVEKQYNEQFF
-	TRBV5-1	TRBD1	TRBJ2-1	TGCGCCAGCAACCCAGGACAGGGAACCTACAATGAGCAGTTCTTC	CASNPGQGTYNEQFF
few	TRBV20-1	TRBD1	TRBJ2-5	TGCAGTGCTAGCCGGGGACAGGGAGGAGAGACCCAGTACTTC	CSASRGQGGETQYF
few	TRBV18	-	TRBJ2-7	TGTGCCAGCTCACCAAAAAATACCCACTACGAGCAGTACTTC	CASSPKNTHYEQYF
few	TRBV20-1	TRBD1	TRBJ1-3	TGCAGTGCTACCTGGACAGGGGGCTCTGGAAACACCATATATTTT	CSATWTGGSGNTIYF
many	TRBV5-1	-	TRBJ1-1	TGCGCCAGCAGCTTCCGGGAGAACACTGAAGCTTTCTTT	CASSFRENTEAFF
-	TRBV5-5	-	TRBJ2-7	TGTGCCAGCAGCACCCGGGACATGGCCTACGAGCAGTACTTC	CASSTRDMAYEQYF
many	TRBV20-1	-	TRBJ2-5	TGCAGTGCCCTGAAAGGGAGGTACCAAGAGACCCAGTACTTC	CSALKGRYQETQYF
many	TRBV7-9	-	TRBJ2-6	TGTGCCAGCAGCTTCTGGGGCTCTGGGGCCAACGTCCTGACTTTC	CASSFWGSGANVLTF
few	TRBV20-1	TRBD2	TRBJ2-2	TGCAGTGCCCCATCTAGCGGTGAGGGTGCCGGGGAGCTGTTTTTT	CSAPSSGEGAGELFF
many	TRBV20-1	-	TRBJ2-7	TGCAGTGCTATAGCTACAGGCCGTTCCTACGAGCAGTACTTC	CSAIATGRSYEQYF
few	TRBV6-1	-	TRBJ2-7	TGTGCCAGCGCGAGGGGGATAACGGTCTACGAGCAGTACTTC	CASARGITVYEQYF
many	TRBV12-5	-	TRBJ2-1	TGTGCTAGTGGTTTGTACTCCTACAATGAGCAGTTCTTC	CASGLYSYNEQFF
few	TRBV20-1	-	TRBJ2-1	TGCAGTGCTAGAAATCCCCGTTTGGGCGATGAGCAGTTCTTC	CSARNPRLGDEQFF
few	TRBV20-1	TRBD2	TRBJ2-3	TGCAGTGCTTTGGGACTAGCGGGGGGGTCCACAGATACGCAGTATTTT	CSALGLAGGSTDTQYF
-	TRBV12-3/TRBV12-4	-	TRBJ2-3	TGTGCCAGCAGTTTGTGGGCTAGCACAGATACGCAGTATTTT	CASSLWASTDTQYF
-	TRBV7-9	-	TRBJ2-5	TGTGCCAGCAGCCCACTTTTGGGCAGGGAAAAGACCCAGTACTTC	CASSPLLGREKTQYF